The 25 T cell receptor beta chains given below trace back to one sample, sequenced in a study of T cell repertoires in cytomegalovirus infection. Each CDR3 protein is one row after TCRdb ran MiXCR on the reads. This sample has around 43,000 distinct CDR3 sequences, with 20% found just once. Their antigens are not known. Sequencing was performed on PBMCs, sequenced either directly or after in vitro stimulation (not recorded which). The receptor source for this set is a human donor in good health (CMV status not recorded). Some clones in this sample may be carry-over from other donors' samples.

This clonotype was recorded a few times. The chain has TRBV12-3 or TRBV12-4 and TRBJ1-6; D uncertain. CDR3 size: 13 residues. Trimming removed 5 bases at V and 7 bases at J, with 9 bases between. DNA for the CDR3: TGTGCCAGCAGTCCGGACGGGAATTCACCCCTCCACTTT. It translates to CASSPDGNSPLHF.

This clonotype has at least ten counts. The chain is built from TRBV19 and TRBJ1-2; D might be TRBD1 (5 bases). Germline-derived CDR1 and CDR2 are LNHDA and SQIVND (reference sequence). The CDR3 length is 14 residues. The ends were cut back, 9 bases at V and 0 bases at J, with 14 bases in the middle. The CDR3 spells CASVGTRTNYGYTF. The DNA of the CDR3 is TGTGCCAGCGTGGGGACCCGAACTAACTATGGCTACACCTTC.

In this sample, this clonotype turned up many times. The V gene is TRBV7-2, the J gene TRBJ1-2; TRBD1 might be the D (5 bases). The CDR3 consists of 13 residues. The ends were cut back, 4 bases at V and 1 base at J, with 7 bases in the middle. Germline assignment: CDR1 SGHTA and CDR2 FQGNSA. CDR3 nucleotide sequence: TGTGCCAGCAGCTCGGGGCGTAACTATGGCTACACCTTC. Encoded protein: CASSSGRNYGYTF.

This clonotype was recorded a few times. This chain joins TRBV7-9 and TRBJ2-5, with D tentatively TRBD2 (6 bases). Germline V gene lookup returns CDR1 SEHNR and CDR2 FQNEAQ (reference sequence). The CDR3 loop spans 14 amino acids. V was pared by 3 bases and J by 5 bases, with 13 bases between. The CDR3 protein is CASSFGGSQETQYF. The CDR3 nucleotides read TGTGCCAGCAGCTTTGGGGGGAGCCAGGAGACCCAGTACTTC.

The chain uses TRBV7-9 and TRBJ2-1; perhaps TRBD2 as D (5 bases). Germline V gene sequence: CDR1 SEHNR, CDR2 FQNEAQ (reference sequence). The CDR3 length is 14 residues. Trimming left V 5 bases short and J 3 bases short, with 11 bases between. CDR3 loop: CASSVSAHYNEQFF. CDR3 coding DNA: TGTGCCAGCAGCGTTAGCGCCCACTACAATGAGCAGTTCTTC.

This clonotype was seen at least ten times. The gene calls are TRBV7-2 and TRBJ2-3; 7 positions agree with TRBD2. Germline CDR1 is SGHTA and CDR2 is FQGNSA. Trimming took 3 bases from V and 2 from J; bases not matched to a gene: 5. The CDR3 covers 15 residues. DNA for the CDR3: TGTGCCAGCAGCTTGGCGGGGACTACCACAGATACGCAGTATTTT. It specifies CASSLAGTTTDTQYF.

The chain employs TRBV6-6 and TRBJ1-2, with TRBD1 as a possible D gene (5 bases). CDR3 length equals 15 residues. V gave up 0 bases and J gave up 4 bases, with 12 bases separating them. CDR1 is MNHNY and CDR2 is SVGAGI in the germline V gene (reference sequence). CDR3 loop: CASSYSGTASYGYTF. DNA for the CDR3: TGTGCCAGCAGTTACTCCGGGACGGCTTCCTATGGCTACACCTTC.

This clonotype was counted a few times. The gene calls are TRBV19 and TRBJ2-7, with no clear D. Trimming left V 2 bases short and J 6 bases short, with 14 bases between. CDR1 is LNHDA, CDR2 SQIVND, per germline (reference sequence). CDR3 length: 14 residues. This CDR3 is CASSILSTSLEQYF. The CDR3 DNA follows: TGTGCCAGTAGTATACTGTCGACATCCCTCGAGCAGTACTTC.

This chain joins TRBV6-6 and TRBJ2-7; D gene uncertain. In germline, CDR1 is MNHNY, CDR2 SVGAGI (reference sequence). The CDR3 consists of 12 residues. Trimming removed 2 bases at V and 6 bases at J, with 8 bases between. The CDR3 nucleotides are TGTGCCAGCAGTTACAGGGCATCCGAGCAGTACTTC. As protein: CASSYRASEQYF.

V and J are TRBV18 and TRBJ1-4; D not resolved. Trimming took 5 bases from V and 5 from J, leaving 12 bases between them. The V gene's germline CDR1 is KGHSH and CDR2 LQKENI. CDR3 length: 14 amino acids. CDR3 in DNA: TGTGCCAGCTCAGCGGACGGCCCGAATGAAAAACTGTTTTTT. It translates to CASSADGPNEKLFF.

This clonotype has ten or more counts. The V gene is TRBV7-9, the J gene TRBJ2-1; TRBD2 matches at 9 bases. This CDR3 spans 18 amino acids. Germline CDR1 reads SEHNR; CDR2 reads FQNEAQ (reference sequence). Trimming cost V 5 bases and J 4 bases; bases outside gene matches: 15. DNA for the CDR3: TGTGCCAGCAGCCCTGCAGGGGGTTTTAGCGGGAGTTACAATGAGCAGTTCTTC. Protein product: CASSPAGGFSGSYNEQFF.

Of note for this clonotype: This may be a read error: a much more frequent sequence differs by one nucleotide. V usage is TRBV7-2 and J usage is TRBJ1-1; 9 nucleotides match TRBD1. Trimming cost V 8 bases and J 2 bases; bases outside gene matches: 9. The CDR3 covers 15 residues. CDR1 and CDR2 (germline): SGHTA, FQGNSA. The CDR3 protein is CASGSRTGANTEAFF. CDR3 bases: TGTGCCAGCGGCTCTCGGACAGGGGCTAACACTGAAGCTTTCTTT.

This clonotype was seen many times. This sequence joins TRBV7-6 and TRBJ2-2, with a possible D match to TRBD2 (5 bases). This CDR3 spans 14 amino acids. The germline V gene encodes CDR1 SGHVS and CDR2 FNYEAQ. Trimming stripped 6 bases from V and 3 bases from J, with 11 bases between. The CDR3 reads CASRPDYYTGELFF. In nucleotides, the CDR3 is TGTGCCAGCAGACCAGACTACTACACCGGGGAGCTGTTTTTT.

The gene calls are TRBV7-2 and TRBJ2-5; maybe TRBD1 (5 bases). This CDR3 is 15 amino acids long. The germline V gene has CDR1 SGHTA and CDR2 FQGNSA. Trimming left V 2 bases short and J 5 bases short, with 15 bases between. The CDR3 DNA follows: TGTGCCAGCAGCTTAAGTGCTGGGAAGGGGGAGACCCAGTACTTC. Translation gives CASSLSAGKGETQYF.

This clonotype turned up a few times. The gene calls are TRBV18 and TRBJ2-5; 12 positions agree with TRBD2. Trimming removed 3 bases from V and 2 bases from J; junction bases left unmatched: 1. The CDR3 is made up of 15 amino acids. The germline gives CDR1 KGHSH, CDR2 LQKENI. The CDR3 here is CASSPTSGRQETQYF. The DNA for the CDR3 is TGTGCCAGCTCACCGACTAGCGGGAGACAAGAGACCCAGTACTTC.

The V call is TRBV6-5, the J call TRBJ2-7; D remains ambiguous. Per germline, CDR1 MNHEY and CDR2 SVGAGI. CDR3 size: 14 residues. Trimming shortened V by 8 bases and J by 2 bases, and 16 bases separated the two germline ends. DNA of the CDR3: TGTGCCAGCCGAGCGAAAGGTCCGACCTACGAGCAGTACTTC. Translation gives CASRAKGPTYEQYF.

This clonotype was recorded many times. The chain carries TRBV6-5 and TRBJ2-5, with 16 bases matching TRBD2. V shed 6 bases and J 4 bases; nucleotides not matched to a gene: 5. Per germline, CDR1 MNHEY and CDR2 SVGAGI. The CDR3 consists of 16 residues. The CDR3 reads CASSRGLAGGRETQYF. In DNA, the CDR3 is TGTGCCAGCAGCCGGGGACTAGCGGGGGGGAGAGAGACCCAGTACTTC.

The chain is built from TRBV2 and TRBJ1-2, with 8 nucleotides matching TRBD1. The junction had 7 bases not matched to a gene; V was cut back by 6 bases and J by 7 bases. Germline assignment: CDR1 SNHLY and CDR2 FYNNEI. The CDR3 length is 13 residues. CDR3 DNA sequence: TGTGCCAGCAGAGCAGGGGGCCTCGGTGGCTACACCTTC. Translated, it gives CASRAGGLGGYTF.

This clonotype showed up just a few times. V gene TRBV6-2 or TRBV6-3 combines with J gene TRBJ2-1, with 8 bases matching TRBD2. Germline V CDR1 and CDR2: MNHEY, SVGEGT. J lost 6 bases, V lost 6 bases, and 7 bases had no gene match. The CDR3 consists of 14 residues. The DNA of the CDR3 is TGTGCCAGCAGGGGACTAGTCCGGGGCAATGAGCAGTTCTTC. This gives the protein CASRGLVRGNEQFF.

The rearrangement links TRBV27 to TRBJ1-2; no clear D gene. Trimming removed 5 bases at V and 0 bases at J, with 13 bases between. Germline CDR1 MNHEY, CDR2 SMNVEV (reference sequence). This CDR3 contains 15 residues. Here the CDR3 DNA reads TGTGCCAGCAGTAACGGACTGGGCCCTAACTATGGCTACACCTTC. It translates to CASSNGLGPNYGYTF.

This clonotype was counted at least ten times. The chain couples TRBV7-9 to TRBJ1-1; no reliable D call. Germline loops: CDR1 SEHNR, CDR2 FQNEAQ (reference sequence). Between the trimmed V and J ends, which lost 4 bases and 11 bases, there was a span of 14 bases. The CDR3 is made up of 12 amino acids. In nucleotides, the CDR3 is TGTGCCAGCAGCTCCAGACCCGCATCGGCTTTCTTT. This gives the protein CASSSRPASAFF.

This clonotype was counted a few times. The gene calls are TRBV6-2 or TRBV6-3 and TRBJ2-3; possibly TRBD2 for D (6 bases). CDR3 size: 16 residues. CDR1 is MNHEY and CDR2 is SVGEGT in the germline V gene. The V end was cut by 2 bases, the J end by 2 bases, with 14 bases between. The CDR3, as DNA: TGTGCCAGCAGTTACGACCGCGGGGAGTACACAGATACGCAGTATTTT. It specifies CASSYDRGEYTDTQYF.

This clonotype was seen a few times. The CDR3 nucleotides are TGTGCCAGCAGCCCCCAGGACAGGGGGAGAGAAAAACTGTTTTTT. This encodes CASSPQDRGREKLFF. The rearrangement joins TRBV5-6 to TRBJ1-4; the match to TRBD1 covers 10 bases. The trim removed 4 bases at V and 8 bases at J, leaving 8 bases unmatched. The CDR3 runs to 15 residues. Germline CDR1 is SGHDT and CDR2 is YYEEEE.

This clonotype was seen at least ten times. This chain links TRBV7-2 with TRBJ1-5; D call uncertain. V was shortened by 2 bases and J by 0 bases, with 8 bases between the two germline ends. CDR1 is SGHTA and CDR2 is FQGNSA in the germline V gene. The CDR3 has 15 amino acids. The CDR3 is CASSLLGYSNQPQHF. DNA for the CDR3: TGTGCCAGCAGCTTACTAGGTTATAGCAATCAGCCCCAGCATTTT.

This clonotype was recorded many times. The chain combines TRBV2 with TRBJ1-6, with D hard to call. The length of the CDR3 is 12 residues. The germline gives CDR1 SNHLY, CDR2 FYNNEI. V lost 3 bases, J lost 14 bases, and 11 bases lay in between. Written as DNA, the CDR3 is TGTGCCAGCAGTGATGAAGTCGGGGCCCTCCACTTT. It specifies CASSDEVGALHF.